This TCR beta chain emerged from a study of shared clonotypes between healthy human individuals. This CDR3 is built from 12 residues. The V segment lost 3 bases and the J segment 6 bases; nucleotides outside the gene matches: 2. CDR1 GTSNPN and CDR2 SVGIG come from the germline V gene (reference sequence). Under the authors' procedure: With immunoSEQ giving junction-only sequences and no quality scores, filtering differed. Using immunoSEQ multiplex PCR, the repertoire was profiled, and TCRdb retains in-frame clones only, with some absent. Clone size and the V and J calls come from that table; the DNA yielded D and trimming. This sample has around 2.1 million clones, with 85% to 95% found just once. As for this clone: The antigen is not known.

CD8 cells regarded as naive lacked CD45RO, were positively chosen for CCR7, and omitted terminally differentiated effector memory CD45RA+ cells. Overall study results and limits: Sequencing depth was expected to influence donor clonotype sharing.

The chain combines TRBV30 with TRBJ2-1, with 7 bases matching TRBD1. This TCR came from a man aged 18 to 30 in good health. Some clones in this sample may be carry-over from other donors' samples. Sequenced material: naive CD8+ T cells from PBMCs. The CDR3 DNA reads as TGTGCCTGGAGATCAGGGGGCAATGAGCAGTTCTTC. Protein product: CAWRSGGNEQFF.